This T cell receptor beta chain was identified during a study of CD8 T cells in ankylosing spondylitis (dated by TCRdb to about 2017). Background for the entire study: To find TCR variants linked to disease, the study profiled T cell receptor beta repertoires in ankylosing spondylitis patients and healthy donors. The full study cohort comprised approximately 23 ankylosing spondylitis patients and 110 or so healthy donors. Peripheral blood samples were taken, and synovial fluid was additionally collected from ankylosing spondylitis patients.

This clonotype has at least ten counts. It lacks a known antigen. No clone much larger than this one lies a single base away; base qualities are absent. What the research found in general, with its limitations: A TCR beta motif of 8 or 9 highly homologous amino acid variants appeared characteristic of blood from ankylosing spondylitis patients. Some motif variants were previously reported in synovial fluid and blood of reactive arthritis patients, suggesting common disease-initiation mechanisms. The disease-linked clones had a CD8+ phenotype and were found at relatively low frequencies in peripheral blood. Significant enrichment of the disease-linked clones was reported in matched synovial fluid samples from ankylosing spondylitis patients.

Sequencer: Illumina HiSeq 2500. Quantitative 5'-RACE with molecular barcodes was used to prepare TCR beta libraries. The published analysis was carried out like this. To identify disease-linked TCR variants, a new computational method was used, one built on a probabilistic model of VDJ rearrangement. The public reads were reprocessed in TCRdb via fastp at Q25 and MiXCR, keeping in-frame beta chains. Each entry merges the rows of one CDR3 protein and shows their most common DNA and genes. The V and J calls reflect TCRdb's pipeline rather than the authors' work. The sample has about 240,000 distinct CDR3 sequences on record, 8.6% of them singletons. Nearly 7% of the sample goes to the ten largest clones. V gives up 3 bases and J gives up 4 bases, and the segment between their germline ends measures 12 bases. According to the germline V gene (reference sequence), CDR1 reads DFQATT and CDR2 reads SNEGSKA. Reading from cysteine to phenylalanine, the CDR3 counts 14 amino acids. Only CDR3 DNA remains: 42 bases, in frame from the first base.

Recombination connected TRBV20-1 to TRBJ1-4; the D gene lacks a confident call. This clonotype was sampled from a male donor with ankylosing spondylitis or in good health (not recorded which). Sequences were obtained from blood, either unsorted or a sorted T cell fraction (not recorded which). This receptor has the CDR3 CSASSGLHNEKLFF. At the DNA level, the sequence is TGCAGTGCTAGTTCTGGGCTTCATAATGAAAAACTGTTTTTT.